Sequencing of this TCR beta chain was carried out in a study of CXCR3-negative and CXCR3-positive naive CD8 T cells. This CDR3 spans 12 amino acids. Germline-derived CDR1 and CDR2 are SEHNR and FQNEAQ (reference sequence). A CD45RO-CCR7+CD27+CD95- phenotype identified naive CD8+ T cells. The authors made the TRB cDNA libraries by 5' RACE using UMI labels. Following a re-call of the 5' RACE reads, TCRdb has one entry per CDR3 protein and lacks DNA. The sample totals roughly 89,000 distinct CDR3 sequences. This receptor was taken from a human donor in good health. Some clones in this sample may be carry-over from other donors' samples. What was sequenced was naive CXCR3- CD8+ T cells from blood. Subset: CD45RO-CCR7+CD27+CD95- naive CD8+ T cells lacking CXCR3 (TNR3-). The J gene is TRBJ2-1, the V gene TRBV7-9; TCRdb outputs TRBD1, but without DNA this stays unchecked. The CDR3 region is CASSSPGGEQFF. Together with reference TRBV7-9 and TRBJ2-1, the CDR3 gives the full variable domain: DTGVSQNPRHKITKRGQNVTFRCDPISEHNRLYWYRQTLGQGPEFLTYFQNEAQLEKSRLLSDRFSAERPKGSFSTLEIQRTEQGDSAMYLCASSSPGGEQFFGPGTRLTVL.